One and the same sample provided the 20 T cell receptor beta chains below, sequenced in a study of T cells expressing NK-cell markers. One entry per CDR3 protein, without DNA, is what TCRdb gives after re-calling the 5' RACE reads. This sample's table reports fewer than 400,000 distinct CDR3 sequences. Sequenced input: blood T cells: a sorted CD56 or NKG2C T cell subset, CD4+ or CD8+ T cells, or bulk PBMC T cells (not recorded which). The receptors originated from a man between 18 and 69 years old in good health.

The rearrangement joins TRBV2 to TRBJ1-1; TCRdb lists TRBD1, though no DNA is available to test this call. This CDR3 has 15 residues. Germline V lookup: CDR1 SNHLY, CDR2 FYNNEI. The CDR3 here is CASSYPGAGVTEAFF.

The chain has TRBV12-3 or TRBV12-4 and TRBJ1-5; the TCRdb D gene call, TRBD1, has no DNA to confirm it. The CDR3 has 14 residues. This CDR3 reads CASSFRQGTTPQHF.

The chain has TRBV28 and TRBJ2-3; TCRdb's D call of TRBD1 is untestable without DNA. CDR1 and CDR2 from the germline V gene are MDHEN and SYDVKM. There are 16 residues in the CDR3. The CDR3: CASSERQGLSTDTQYF.

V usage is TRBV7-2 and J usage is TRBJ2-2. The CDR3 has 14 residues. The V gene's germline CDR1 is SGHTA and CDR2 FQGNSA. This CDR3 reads CASSSGVKAGELFF.

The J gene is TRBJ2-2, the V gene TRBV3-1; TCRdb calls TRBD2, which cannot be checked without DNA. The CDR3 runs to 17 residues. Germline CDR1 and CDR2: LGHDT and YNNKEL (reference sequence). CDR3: CASSQGYRRGSGGELFF.

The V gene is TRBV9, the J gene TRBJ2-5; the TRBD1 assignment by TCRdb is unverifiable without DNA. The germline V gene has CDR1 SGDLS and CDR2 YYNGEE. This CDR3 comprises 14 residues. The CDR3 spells CASSFRDRLETQYF.

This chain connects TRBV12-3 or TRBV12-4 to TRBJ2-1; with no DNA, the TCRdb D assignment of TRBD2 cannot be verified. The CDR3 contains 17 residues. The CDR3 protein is CASSLGSGGAMVNEQFF.

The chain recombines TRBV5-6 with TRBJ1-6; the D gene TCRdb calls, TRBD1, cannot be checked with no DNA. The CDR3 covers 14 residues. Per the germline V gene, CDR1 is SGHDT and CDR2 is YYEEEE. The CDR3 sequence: CASRERDLNSPLHF.

CDR3 amino acids: CASSYSTRSYGYTF. This rearrangement joins TRBV6-5 to TRBJ1-2. There are 14 residues in the CDR3. Germline V lookup: CDR1 MNHEY, CDR2 SVGAGI.

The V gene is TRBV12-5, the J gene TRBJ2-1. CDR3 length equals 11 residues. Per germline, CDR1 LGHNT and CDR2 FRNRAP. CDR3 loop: CASGVQRSAFF.

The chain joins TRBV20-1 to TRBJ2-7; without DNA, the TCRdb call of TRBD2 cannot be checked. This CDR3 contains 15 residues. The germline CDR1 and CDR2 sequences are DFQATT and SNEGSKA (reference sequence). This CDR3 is CSASIRGGLVHEQYF.

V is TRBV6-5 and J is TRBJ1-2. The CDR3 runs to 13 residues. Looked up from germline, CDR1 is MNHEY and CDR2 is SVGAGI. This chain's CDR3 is CASSYGSLNGYTF.

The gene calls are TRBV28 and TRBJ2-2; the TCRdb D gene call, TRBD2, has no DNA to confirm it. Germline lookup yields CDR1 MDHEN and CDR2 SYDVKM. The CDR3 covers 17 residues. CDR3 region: CASSSYGAGGITGELFF.

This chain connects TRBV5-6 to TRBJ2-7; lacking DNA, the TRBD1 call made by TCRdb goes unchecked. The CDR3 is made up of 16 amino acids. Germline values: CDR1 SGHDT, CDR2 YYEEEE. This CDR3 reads CASSLIGNRGRDEQYF.

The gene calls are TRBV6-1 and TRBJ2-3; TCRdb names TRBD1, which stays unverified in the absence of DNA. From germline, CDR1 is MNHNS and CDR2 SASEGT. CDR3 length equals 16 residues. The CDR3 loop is CASRGTRGAGTDTQYF.

The CDR3 here is CASSGGRTSYNEQFF. The J gene is TRBJ2-1, the V gene TRBV5-1. Per germline, CDR1 SGHRS and CDR2 YFSETQ. This CDR3 comprises 15 residues.

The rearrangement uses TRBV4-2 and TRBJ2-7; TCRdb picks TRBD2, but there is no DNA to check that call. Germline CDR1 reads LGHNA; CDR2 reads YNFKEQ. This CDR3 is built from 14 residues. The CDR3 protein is CASSQAGGTYEQYF.

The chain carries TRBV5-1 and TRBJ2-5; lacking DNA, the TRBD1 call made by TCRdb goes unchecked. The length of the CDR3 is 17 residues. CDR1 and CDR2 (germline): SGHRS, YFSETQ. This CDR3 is CASSKVSGGFVQETQYF.

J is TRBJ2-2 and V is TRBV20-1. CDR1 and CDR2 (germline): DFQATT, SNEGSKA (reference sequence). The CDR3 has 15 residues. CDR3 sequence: CSATTRTANTGELFF.

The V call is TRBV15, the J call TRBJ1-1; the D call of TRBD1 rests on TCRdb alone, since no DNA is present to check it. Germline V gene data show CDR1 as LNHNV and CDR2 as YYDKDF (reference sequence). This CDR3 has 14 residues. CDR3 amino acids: CAALTGGLNTEAFF.